This T cell receptor beta chain emerged from a study of T cells in Graves' hyperthyroidism and ophthalmopathy. Turning to the study itself: Blood from the periphery was taken at initial diagnosis, before any treatment.

From RNA transcripts, TCR beta CDR3 regions were amplified. HTBI primers were used for first-round RT-PCR of the TCR CDR3. Each CDR3 protein is one row after TCRdb ran MiXCR on the multiplex PCR reads. The data contain over 200,000 distinct CDR3 sequences, just over 14% of them singletons. Patients having uncontrolled infection, another autoimmune disease, pregnancy or lactation were not included. Thyroid ultrasound, orbital computed tomography, clinical symptoms, and serum thyroxine and TRAb underpinned diagnoses. Ten or more counts support this clonotype. This CDR3 has 16 residues. From germline, CDR1 is MNHEY and CDR2 SVGEGT. V lost 6 bases and J 0 bases, leaving 15 bases between the germline ends.

The TCR was taken from a woman aged 35 to 49 with Graves' hyperthyroidism that later progressed to Graves' ophthalmopathy. The sequencing sample was made of blood. V usage is TRBV6-2 or TRBV6-3 and J usage is TRBJ2-1, with a tentative D call TRBD2 (6 bases). CDR3 in amino acids: CASRQGRLGSYNEQFF. DNA for the CDR3: TGTGCCAGCAGACAAGGGCGACTAGGCTCCTACAATGAGCAGTTCTTC.